The 17 T cell receptor beta chains below all came from one sample that was sequenced in a study of T-cell reconstitution after alpha-beta-depleted transplantation in children. The TCRbeta library was prepared with unique molecular identifiers. From the PCR reads, TCRdb called clonotypes with MiXCR, one entry per CDR3 protein. The sample shows 500,000 to 750,000 distinct CDR3 sequences, roughly 13% of them seen only once. The input for sequencing was PBMCs, mostly from graft donor cells, taken 360 days after TCRalphabeta/CD19-depleted stem cell transplant. These receptor sequences come from a male patient aged 10 to 17 who had a stem cell transplant for acute myeloid leukemia, so the T cells may come from the graft donor.

The J gene is TRBJ2-3, the V gene TRBV4-2, with D uncertain. Per the germline V gene, CDR1 is LGHNA and CDR2 is YNFKEQ. The CDR3 has 16 residues. V gave up 0 bases and J gave up 0 bases, with 10 bases separating them. The CDR3 bases are TGTGCCAGCAGCCAAGATAAGGCGGAGAGCACAGATACGCAGTATTTT. Translation: CASSQDKAESTDTQYF.

This clonotype was seen repeatedly, ten times or more. The chain joins TRBV11-2 to TRBJ2-1, with TRBD2 identical over 8 bases. The CDR3 consists of 14 residues. Unmatched junction bases numbered 6, after V lost 5 bases and J lost 6 bases. Germline-derived CDR1 and CDR2 are SGHAT and FQNNGV. The CDR3 reads CASSPRGVPNEQFF. The CDR3 DNA reads as TGTGCCAGCAGCCCGCGGGGGGTACCCAATGAGCAGTTCTTC.

The chain is built from TRBV29-1 and TRBJ2-7; TRBD1 matches at 7 bases. Germline values: CDR1 SQVTM, CDR2 ANQGSEA. V trimming: 7 bases; J trimming: 9 bases; junction bases outside the gene matches: 12. The CDR3 length is 12 residues. CDR3 in amino acids: CSARDSPRLQYF. CDR3 DNA: TGCAGCGCCAGGGACAGCCCACGACTGCAGTACTTC.

This clonotype was counted a few times. The chain uses TRBV27 and TRBJ2-7; tentatively, D is TRBD1 (6 bases). From germline, CDR1 is MNHEY and CDR2 SMNVEV (reference sequence). The CDR3 loop spans 12 amino acids. The germline V and J ends were trimmed by 6 bases and 5 bases, with 11 bases remaining between them. The CDR3 here is CASRAEGDEQYF. CDR3 bases: TGTGCCAGCAGGGCCGAGGGGGACGAGCAGTACTTC.

This clonotype was observed a handful of times. The chain employs TRBV5-1 and TRBJ2-1, with 12 bases that match TRBD2. V trimming: 2 bases; J trimming: 6 bases; junction bases outside the gene matches: 18. Germline CDR1 SGHRS, CDR2 YFSETQ. This CDR3 is 20 amino acids long. The CDR3 sequence: CASSLRSSGRASGLVNEQFF. Written as DNA, the CDR3 is TGCGCCAGCAGCTTAAGGTCTAGCGGGAGGGCCTCGGGGTTGGTCAATGAGCAGTTCTTC.

The chain recombines TRBV4-2 with TRBJ2-7, with 9 positions matching TRBD2. The junction had 7 bases not matched to a gene; V was cut back by 3 bases and J by 1 base. The CDR3 sequence is 16 residues long. CDR1 and CDR2 (germline): LGHNA, YNFKEQ. The chain's CDR3 is CASSQARTSASYEQYF. The CDR3 bases are TGTGCCAGCAGCCAGGCGAGGACTAGCGCGTCCTACGAGCAGTACTTC.

In its sample, this clonotype was seen many times. The DNA for the CDR3 is TGTGCCAGCAGCTTAAATCGGGAGGCCGGGGAGCTGTTTTTT. Its protein is CASSLNREAGELFF. The genes are TRBV7-3 and TRBJ2-2; 7 nucleotides line up with TRBD2. The ends lost 1 base at V and 6 bases at J; junction bases unmatched: 2. The germline V gene has CDR1 SGHTA and CDR2 FQGTGA. The CDR3 has 14 amino acids.

This clonotype occurred many times. The chain combines TRBV20-1 with TRBJ2-3; D remains ambiguous. CDR3 length: 14 residues. Germline CDR1 is DFQATT and CDR2 is SNEGSKA (reference sequence). Trimming shortened V by 5 bases and J by 6 bases, and 18 bases separated the two germline ends. CDR3 residues: CSAAAPGPGDTQYF. DNA for the CDR3: TGCAGTGCTGCAGCCCCCGGACCCGGGGATACGCAGTATTTT.

This clonotype was observed at least ten times. The chain combines TRBV14 with TRBJ2-2; D is unclear. Trimming pared 3 bases from V and 6 bases from J, leaving 8 bases between. This CDR3 comprises 13 residues. CDR1 and CDR2 from the germline V gene are SGHDN and FVKESK. The chain's CDR3 is CASSHGVPGELFF. CDR3 nucleotides: TGTGCCAGCAGCCATGGAGTGCCCGGGGAGCTGTTTTTT.

The gene calls are TRBV29-1 and TRBJ2-1; 13 positions agree with TRBD2. Germline values: CDR1 SQVTM, CDR2 ANQGSEA. V was clipped by 6 bases and J by 12 bases; unmatched bases: 8. This CDR3 has 13 residues. In nucleotides, the CDR3 is TGCAGCGTCGCGGGACTAGCGGGATTGTGGCAGTTCTTC. It yields the protein CSVAGLAGLWQFF.

Only a few counts were recorded for this clonotype. This chain links TRBV20-1 with TRBJ2-1, with 8 bases fitting TRBD2. J was trimmed by 7 bases and V by 1 base; bases with no gene match: 6. Germline CDR1 DFQATT, CDR2 SNEGSKA (reference sequence). There are 14 residues in the CDR3. CDR3 amino acids: CSARASGRENEQFF. The DNA of the CDR3 is TGCAGTGCTAGAGCCAGCGGGAGAGAGAATGAGCAGTTCTTC.

This clonotype was picked up many times. In DNA, the CDR3 is TGCGCCAGCAGACAGGGACTCTACAATGAGCAGTTCTTC. Translation gives CASRQGLYNEQFF. The chain uses TRBV5-1 and TRBJ2-1, with D perhaps TRBD1 or TRBD2 (6 bases each). Germline CDR1 reads SGHRS; CDR2 reads YFSETQ. CDR3 length: 13 residues. V was cut by 5 bases and J by 3 bases, with 9 bases left in between.

In this sample, this clonotype turned up a few times. The chain uses TRBV12-3 or TRBV12-4 and TRBJ2-1; 8 positions agree with TRBD2. CDR3 length equals 16 residues. The junction had 8 bases not matched to a gene; V was cut back by 7 bases and J by 0 bases. This chain's CDR3 is CASNAGGSSSYNEQFF. The CDR3 DNA is TGTGCCAGCAATGCGGGAGGATCTAGCTCCTACAATGAGCAGTTCTTC.

This clonotype was counted a few times. The V call is TRBV20-1, the J call TRBJ2-3; no clear D gene. V was pared by 4 bases and J by 6 bases, with 8 bases between. This CDR3 has 11 residues. Germline V gene data show CDR1 as DFQATT and CDR2 as SNEGSKA (reference sequence). DNA of the CDR3: TGCAGTGCTATGCACTCGGATACGCAGTATTTT. Translated: CSAMHSDTQYF.

There are many counts of this clonotype. The V gene is TRBV4-3, the J gene TRBJ2-2; TRBD2 matches 7 bases. The CDR3 has 17 residues. Germline CDR1 LGHNA, CDR2 YSLEER. The V segment lost 4 bases and the J segment 5 bases; nucleotides outside the gene matches: 13. The CDR3 here is CASSPWPRGSGTGELFF. In DNA form, the CDR3 reads TGCGCCAGCAGCCCATGGCCTAGGGGTAGCGGGACCGGGGAGCTGTTTTTT.

This clonotype was found a few times. The genes are TRBV5-1 and TRBJ2-1; the match to TRBD2 covers 13 bases. CDR1 is SGHRS and CDR2 is YFSETQ in the germline V gene. This CDR3 spans 17 amino acids. V lost 0 bases to trimming and J lost 5 bases; unmatched junction nucleotides: 5. The CDR3 nucleotides read TGCGCCAGCAGCTTGGCCGTACTAGCGGGAGGGCACAATGAGCAGTTCTTC. It specifies CASSLAVLAGGHNEQFF.

The rearrangement links TRBV28 to TRBJ2-1; 8 bases match TRBD2. V lost 4 bases and J lost 2; bases outside the gene matches: 10. This CDR3 comprises 17 residues. Germline loops: CDR1 MDHEN, CDR2 SYDVKM. CDR3 nucleotides: TGTGCCAGCAGTTACCCTTCTGCGGGAGGAACCTACAATGAGCAGTTCTTC. It translates to CASSYPSAGGTYNEQFF. The whole variable domain, remainder taken from reference TRBV28 and TRBJ2-1, is DVKVTQSSRYLVKRTGEKVFLECVQDMDHENMFWYRQDPGLGLRLIYFSYDVKMKEKGDIPEGYSVSREKKERFSLILESASTNQTSMYLCASSYPSAGGTYNEQFFGPGTRLTVL.